This T cell receptor (beta chain) originates from a study of blood T cell repertoires in COVID-19. Turning to the study itself: The United States, Italy and Spain supplied acute and convalescent COVID-19 samples. Nucleic acid was either cDNA or gDNA, and it came from T cells, B-cell-depleted T cells, or PBMCs.

Under the authors' procedure: It was from reference gene primer amplification that nucleated cell counts were estimated. TCRdb keeps only in-frame clones here, not all; method: immunoSEQ multiplex PCR. V, J and clone size reflect that table, while D and trimming were determined from the DNA. The sample consists of about 24,000 clones, approximately 85% of them appearing once. This clone was seen a handful of times. The sequence derives from a human donor with active COVID-19. The donor label of this sample is uncertain. The sequencing sample was made of peripheral blood.

The CDR3 region has the DNA TGCGCCAGCAGTGAGCAGATTTCCTTAAACACTGAAGCTTTCTTT. Amino acid sequence: CASSEQISLNTEAFF. The J gene is TRBJ1-1, the V gene TRBV10-1, with unresolved D. V lost 2 bases and J 2 bases, leaving 12 bases between the germline ends. Germline loops: CDR1 WNHNN, CDR2 SYGVQD (reference sequence). CDR3 size: 15 residues.